The sample holds many counts of the clone carrying this T cell receptor beta chain. Antigen unknown. This specimen belongs to a study of neurological immune-mediated disorders. Study conclusions and caveats: One related-CDR3 cluster, identified by phylogenetic grouping, held the repertoires of 18 of 34 multiple sclerosis patients and was a possible signature. Private repertoires in all groups were suggested, as expanded clones shared no CDR3 amino acid sequences across subjects. Levels of TCR clonal expansion peaked in HTLV-1-associated myelopathy and reached their lowest in multiple sclerosis, under those of healthy controls.

The CDR3 sequence is 14 residues long. Looked up from germline, CDR1 is MNHEY and CDR2 is SVGEGT. V shed 5 bases, J shed 3 bases, and the junction held 7 bases outside the gene matches. cDNA was made by 5'RACE with 10-nucleotide random UMIs. TCRdb ran MiXCR on the 5' RACE reads and lists one entry per CDR3 protein. Altogether tens of thousands of distinct CDR3 sequences are present, 3% to 4% being singletons, with the ten largest covering around 3.1%. Sequenced sample: PBMCs. The source of this sequence is a woman aged 45-65 years with multiple sclerosis. The chain uses TRBV6-2 or TRBV6-3 and TRBJ2-7; 7 positions agree with TRBD2. The CDR3 here is CASSIRAGLYEQYF. CDR3 in DNA: TGTGCCAGCAGTATTAGAGCGGGGCTCTACGAGCAGTACTTC.